Shown below are 11 T cell receptor beta chains from a single sample sequenced in a study of PD-1 blockade in mismatch repair-deficient tumors. Repertoires were generated with immunoSEQ multiplex PCR, while TCRdb's copy carries only in-frame clones and drops some. This sample has 60,000 to 75,000 clones, with about nine tenths found just once. The sample was peripheral blood, taken 52 weeks after starting pembrolizumab. The receptor source for this set is an adult with mismatch repair-deficient cancer.

V is TRBV27 and J is TRBJ1-1; 7 nucleotides match TRBD1. This CDR3 contains 13 residues. Germline CDR1 reads MNHEY; CDR2 reads SMNVEV (reference sequence). The V gene end was trimmed by 3 bases and the J gene end by 8 bases; junction bases not matched to a gene: 6. CDR3 loop: CASSFTRGSEAFF. The CDR3 DNA reads as TGTGCCAGCAGTTTCACCAGGGGGTCGGAAGCTTTCTTT.

The J gene is TRBJ2-1, the V gene TRBV7-6, with 7 positions matching TRBD1. The CDR3 length is 12 residues. Germline CDR1 and CDR2: SGHVS and FNYEAQ. The V gene end was trimmed by 5 bases and the J gene end by 13 bases; junction bases not matched to a gene: 8. This chain's CDR3 is CASSTPTGPQFF. The CDR3 nucleotides read TGTGCCAGCAGCACACCGACAGGGCCACAGTTCTTC.

V gene TRBV27 combines with J gene TRBJ2-7, with D perhaps TRBD1 (5 bases). CDR3 size: 16 residues. With 2 bases removed from V and 4 bases from J, the gap between germline ends came to 18 bases. The germline V gene has CDR1 MNHEY and CDR2 SMNVEV (reference sequence). CDR3 residues: CASSLLRLGRVYEQYF. In DNA form, the CDR3 reads TGTGCCAGCAGTTTACTACGGCTTGGCAGGGTGTACGAGCAGTACTTC.

The genes are TRBV29-1 and TRBJ2-2; D may be TRBD2 (5 bases). The length of the CDR3 is 14 residues. Deletions cut 6 bases from V and 1 base from J, with 12 bases between. Germline values: CDR1 SQVTM, CDR2 ANQGSEA. The CDR3 here is CSVATTMNTGELFF. In nucleotides, the CDR3 is TGCAGCGTCGCGACTACGATGAACACCGGGGAGCTGTTTTTT.

This chain connects TRBV27 to TRBJ2-1; possibly TRBD1 for D (7 bases). Germline-derived CDR1 and CDR2 are MNHEY and SMNVEV (reference sequence). With 4 bases removed from V and 4 bases from J, the gap between germline ends came to 26 bases. The CDR3 has 19 residues. CDR3 amino acids: CASSWTGRGFGLPYNEQFF. CDR3 sequence (DNA): TGTGCCAGCAGTTGGACAGGCCGAGGGTTTGGACTACCGTACAATGAGCAGTTCTTC.

This sequence joins TRBV13 and TRBJ2-4; 7 nucleotides match TRBD2. The CDR3 covers 12 residues. From germline, CDR1 is PRHDT and CDR2 FYEKMQ (reference sequence). After removal of 6 bases from V and 6 bases from J, the junction contained 2 bases not matched to a gene. The CDR3 protein is CASRASGNIQYF. The CDR3 DNA follows: TGTGCCAGCAGGGCTAGCGGAAACATTCAGTACTTC.

The chain links TRBV28 to TRBJ2-5, with 7 bases fitting TRBD2. This CDR3 has 18 amino acids. Unmatched junction bases numbered 16, after V lost 1 base and J lost 5 bases. The germline V gene has CDR1 MDHEN and CDR2 SYDVKM. The CDR3 sequence: CASSLLIYRDPGRETQYF. Written as DNA, the CDR3 is TGTGCCAGCAGTTTATTGATCTACCGGGACCCCGGGAGGGAGACCCAGTACTTC.

Only a few counts were recorded for this clone. In DNA form, the CDR3 reads TGTGCCAGCAGTCCCACTAGCAATGAGCAGTTCTTC. Translation: CASSPTSNEQFF. The chain carries TRBV6-5 and TRBJ2-1, with D possibly TRBD2 on 5 matching bases. V was clipped by 5 bases and J by 6 bases, with 8 bases between them. Germline V gene lookup returns CDR1 MNHEY and CDR2 SVGAGI. The CDR3 totals 12 residues.

The chain links TRBV2 to TRBJ2-1, with TRBD2 identical over 9 bases. The CDR3 sequence is 17 residues long. Germline-derived CDR1 and CDR2 are SNHLY and FYNNEI. Trimming took 4 bases from V and 12 from J; bases not matched to a gene: 19. The CDR3 nucleotides read TGTGCCAGCAGTGTATCAACTGCGGGAGGGCCGAGTTTAGGGCAGTTCTTC. Residues: CASSVSTAGGPSLGQFF.

The chain is built from TRBV28 and TRBJ1-1; D is perhaps TRBD1 (5 bases). V was cut by 4 bases and J by 3 bases, with 15 bases left in between. CDR1 MDHEN and CDR2 SYDVKM come from the germline V gene. The CDR3 is made up of 15 amino acids. The CDR3, as DNA: TGTGCCAGCAGTTCCCTAGAGGGGCTAGACACTGAAGCTTTCTTT. It specifies CASSSLEGLDTEAFF.

This rearrangement joins TRBV12-5 to TRBJ1-4; TRBD1 aligns across 8 bases. From germline, CDR1 is LGHNT and CDR2 FRNRAP. The length of the CDR3 is 15 residues. Trimming removed 3 bases from V and 7 bases from J; junction bases left unmatched: 7. The CDR3 nucleotides are TGTGCTAGTGGTTTTACCAGGACAGGGTCTGAAAAACTGTTTTTT. Translated, it gives CASGFTRTGSEKLFF.